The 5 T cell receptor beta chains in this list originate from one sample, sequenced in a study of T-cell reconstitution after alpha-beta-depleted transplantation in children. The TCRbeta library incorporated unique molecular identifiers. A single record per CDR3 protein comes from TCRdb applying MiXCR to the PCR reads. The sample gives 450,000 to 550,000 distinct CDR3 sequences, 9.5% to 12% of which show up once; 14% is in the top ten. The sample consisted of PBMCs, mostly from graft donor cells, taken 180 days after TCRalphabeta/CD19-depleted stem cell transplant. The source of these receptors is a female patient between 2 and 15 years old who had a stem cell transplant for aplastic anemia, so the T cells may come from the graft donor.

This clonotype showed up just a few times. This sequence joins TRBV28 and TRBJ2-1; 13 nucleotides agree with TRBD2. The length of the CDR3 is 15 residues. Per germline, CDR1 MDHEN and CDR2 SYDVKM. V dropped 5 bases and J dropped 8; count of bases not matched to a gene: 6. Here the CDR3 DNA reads TGTGCCAGCAGTCCAGGGACTAGCGGGATCTATGAGCAGTTCTTC. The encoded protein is CASSPGTSGIYEQFF.

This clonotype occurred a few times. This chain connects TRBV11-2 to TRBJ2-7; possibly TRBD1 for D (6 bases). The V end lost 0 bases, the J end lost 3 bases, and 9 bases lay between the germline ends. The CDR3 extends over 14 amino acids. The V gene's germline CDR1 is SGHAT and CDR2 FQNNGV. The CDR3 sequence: CASSLDRGDYEQYV. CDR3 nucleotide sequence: TGTGCCAGCAGCTTAGACAGGGGCGACTACGAGCAGTACGTC.

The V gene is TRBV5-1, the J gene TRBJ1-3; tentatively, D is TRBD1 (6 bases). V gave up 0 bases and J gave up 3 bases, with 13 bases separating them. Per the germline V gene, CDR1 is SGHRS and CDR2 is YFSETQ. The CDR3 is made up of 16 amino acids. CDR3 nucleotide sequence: TGCGCCAGCAGCTTGGATGGGGGGCTAAATGGAAACACCATATATTTT. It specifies CASSLDGGLNGNTIYF.

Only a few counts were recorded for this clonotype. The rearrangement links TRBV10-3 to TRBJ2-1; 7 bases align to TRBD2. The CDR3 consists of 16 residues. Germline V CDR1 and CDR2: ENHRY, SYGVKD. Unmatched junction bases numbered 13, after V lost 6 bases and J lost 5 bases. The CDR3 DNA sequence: TGTGCCATCAGCGAGCTCCGGGGCGCGGGGGACAATGAGCAGTTCTTC. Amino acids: CAISELRGAGDNEQFF.

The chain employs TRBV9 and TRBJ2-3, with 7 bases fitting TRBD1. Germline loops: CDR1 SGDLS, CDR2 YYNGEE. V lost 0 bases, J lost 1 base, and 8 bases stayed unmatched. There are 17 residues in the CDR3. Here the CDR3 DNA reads TGTGCCAGCAGCGTAGCTACGGACAGGTTCGGCACAGATACGCAGTATTTT. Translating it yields CASSVATDRFGTDTQYF.